Listed below are T cell receptor beta chains from one sample, sequenced in a study of T cell responses to AZD1222 COVID-19 vaccine. This table comes from immunoSEQ multiplex PCR, and its TCRdb copy is limited to in-frame clones, with some not included. Of roughly 97,000 clones listed, 70% to 90% are singletons. The input for sequencing was peripheral blood, taken on day 0 of AZD1222 vaccination. The source is an adult in good health. Both conserved end residues are part of each CDR3. The order of the fields is CDR3 DNA, CDR3 protein, CDR3 length, J gene, V gene, clone size, D gene. A D gene is named only where the DNA matches it firmly. Not all rows give a size; the values are once, few, many and, for expanded clones, a class.

TGTGCCACCAGTGAGGGACACTTCTATGGCTACACCTTC CATSEGHFYGYTF 13 TRBJ1-2 TRBV24-1 - -
TGCGCCAGCAGCCAAGAGGCGACAGGGGATCACGGCAATGAGCAGTTCTTC CASSQEATGDHGNEQFF 17 TRBJ2-1 TRBV4-3 - TRBD1
TGTGCCAGCAGCTCCGCGGACAGGGCGGGCGAGCAGTACTTC CASSSADRAGEQYF 14 TRBJ2-7 TRBV7-2 - TRBD1
TGTGCCAGCAGTGACCTAGCGGGAGGCAATGAGCAGTTCTTC CASSDLAGGNEQFF 14 TRBJ2-1 TRBV6-4 - TRBD2
TGTGCCAGCACAAAACGGGGGGGCCTCTACGAGCAGTACTTC CASTKRGGLYEQYF 14 TRBJ2-7 TRBV6-5 - TRBD2
TGCAGCGTAGCTTCTGACAGTAGGAACACCATATATTTT CSVASDSRNTIYF 13 TRBJ1-3 TRBV29-1 - -
TGCGCCAGCAGACCCAGGGTCAACACCGGGGAGCTGTTTTTT CASRPRVNTGELFF 14 TRBJ2-2 TRBV10-1 - -
TGTGCCAGCAGGGCGGGACAGGGGTTTGGGGCCAACGTCCTGACTTTC CASRAGQGFGANVLTF 16 TRBJ2-6 TRBV2 once TRBD1
TGCGCCAGCAGCCGCCTACACACCGGGACAGGGGGAGAGACCCAGTACTTC CASSRLHTGTGGETQYF 17 TRBJ2-5 TRBV4-1 - TRBD1
TGCGCCAGCAGCGTTACCGGGACTAGCACAGAGACCCAGTACTTC CASSVTGTSTETQYF 15 TRBJ2-5 TRBV5-1 once TRBD2
TGTGCCAGCAGCGTAGGACAGGGTCCTAACAATGAGCAGTTCTTC CASSVGQGPNNEQFF 15 TRBJ2-1 TRBV9 - TRBD1
TGTGCCAGCAGTTACGGTACCTACAATGAGCAGTTCTTC CASSYGTYNEQFF 13 TRBJ2-1 TRBV12-3/TRBV12-4 - -
TGCGCCAGCAGTATCGCGGGGAACACCGGGGAGCTGTTTTTT CASSIAGNTGELFF 14 TRBJ2-2 TRBV5-1 - -
TGTGCCCTAACCCGGGGTTATTCATACAATGAGCAGTTCTTC CALTRGYSYNEQFF 14 TRBJ2-1 TRBV30 - -
TGCAGTGCTGCCCGTGCGGTGGCGCAGTATTTT CSAARAVAQYF 11 TRBJ2-3 TRBV20-1 - -
TGTGCCAGCAGCCATCGGGACAGCTACAATGAGCAGTTCTTC CASSHRDSYNEQFF 14 TRBJ2-1 TRBV4-2 - TRBD1
TGTGCCACCGCGGACATCATAAGCAATCAGCCCCAGCATTTT CATADIISNQPQHF 14 TRBJ1-5 TRBV19 - -
TGCGCCAGCAGCCCTCAAGGGTGGGGTGGGGCCAACGTCCTGACTTTC CASSPQGWGGANVLTF 16 TRBJ2-6 TRBV5-1 - -
TGTGCCAGTAGTATCTCAGGGGGAACACCCCTCCACTTT CASSISGGTPLHF 13 TRBJ1-6 TRBV19 few TRBD1
TGTGCCAGCAGCGCTAACTTCGGGAATCAGCCCCAGCATTTT CASSANFGNQPQHF 14 TRBJ1-5 TRBV11-2 - -
TGTGCCAGCAGCTTAGCGCGGGCCTACGAGCAGTACTTC CASSLARAYEQYF 13 TRBJ2-7 TRBV7-6 - -
TGTGCCAGCAGTTTTGGGACAGACTTCACAGATACGCAGTATTTT CASSFGTDFTDTQYF 15 TRBJ2-3 TRBV28 - TRBD1
TGTGCCAGCAGTTCGCGCCTGGGTCCAGGGTCACCCCTCCACTTT CASSSRLGPGSPLHF 15 TRBJ1-6 TRBV27 - -
TGTGCCACCAGCAGAGGAGGGACAGGGTATAATTCACCCCTCCACTTT CATSRGGTGYNSPLHF 16 TRBJ1-6 TRBV15 - TRBD1
TGTGCCAGCAGTTTTGGGACAAACACTGAAGCTTTCTTT CASSFGTNTEAFF 13 TRBJ1-1 TRBV12-3/TRBV12-4 - -
TGTGCTATGGGGGTTAATGAAAAACTGTTTTTT CAMGVNEKLFF 11 TRBJ1-4 TRBV28 - -
TGCAGTGTAGCGGGGGGAAATGAGCAGTTCTTC CSVAGGNEQFF 11 TRBJ2-1 TRBV20-1 - TRBD2
TGTGCCAGCAGTGAGGTGGGGGAATATCAGCCCCAGCATTTT CASSEVGEYQPQHF 14 TRBJ1-5 TRBV6-1 - -
TGTGCCACCAGTCAAGGGTATTCGAGCACCGGGGAGCTGTTTTTT CATSQGYSSTGELFF 15 TRBJ2-2 TRBV24-1 - -
TGTGCCAGCACTGGTAGCGGGGTACGCTACAATGAGCAGTTCTTC CASTGSGVRYNEQFF 15 TRBJ2-1 TRBV2 - TRBD2
TGTGCCACGGCCGGGACTAGCGGAAACAATGAGCAGTTCTTC CATAGTSGNNEQFF 14 TRBJ2-1 TRBV24-1 - TRBD2
TGTGCCAGCAGTTACGAGGTAGGGGGGCCGAGGAACACTGAAGCTTTCTTT CASSYEVGGPRNTEAFF 17 TRBJ1-1 TRBV6-2/TRBV6-3 - -
TGCGCCAGCAGCTCCTTAGACAATCCCGGGGATTCACCCCTCCACTTT CASSSLDNPGDSPLHF 16 TRBJ1-6 TRBV5-1 - -
TGTGCCAGTAGGGGACCGGGACGGGACTATGGCTACACCTTC CASRGPGRDYGYTF 14 TRBJ1-2 TRBV19 - -
TGTGCCAGCAGTTTTTGGTATCAGCCCCAGCATTTT CASSFWYQPQHF 12 TRBJ1-5 TRBV6-5 - -
TGTGCCACCAGTCAGAGACCCACAGATACGCAGTATTTT CATSQRPTDTQYF 13 TRBJ2-3 TRBV24-1 few -
TGCGCCAGCAGCTTTGCGGACGGGTCCTACGAGCAGTACTTC CASSFADGSYEQYF 14 TRBJ2-7 TRBV5-1 - -
TGTGCTAGTGGACAGGATAAGGGTGAAGCTTTCTTT CASGQDKGEAFF 12 TRBJ1-1 TRBV12-5 once -
TGTGCCAGCAGATCACAGGGGAAGGAGACCCAGTACTTC CASRSQGKETQYF 13 TRBJ2-5 TRBV6-5 - TRBD1
TGTGCCAGCAGTCCGGACCCCTATAATTCACCCCTCCACTTT CASSPDPYNSPLHF 14 TRBJ1-6 TRBV2 once -
TGTGCCAGCAGCGCTGCCGGGACAGGGGGCGAGCAGTACTTC CASSAAGTGGEQYF 14 TRBJ2-7 TRBV9 - TRBD1
TGTGCCAGCCCGGGACATCCGAGCTCCTATAATTCACCCCTCCACTTT CASPGHPSSYNSPLHF 16 TRBJ1-6 TRBV6-4 - -
TGTGCCAGCAGTCAAGACAGTACCCGCATTGGTTCACCCCTCCACTTT CASSQDSTRIGSPLHF 16 TRBJ1-6 TRBV2 - -
TGTGCCAGCAGTTATCTATTGCGGGTCATGAACACTGAAGCTTTCTTT CASSYLLRVMNTEAFF 16 TRBJ1-1 TRBV6-5 - -
TGTGCCAGCAGCCAAGTGGGCTCCTATAATTCACCCCTCCACTTT CASSQVGSYNSPLHF 15 TRBJ1-6 TRBV3-1/TRBV3-2 - -
TGTGCCAGCAGTCGGGGTGGGCTAAGACCCCTCCACTTT CASSRGGLRPLHF 13 TRBJ1-6 TRBV6-5 - -
TGTGCCACCAGTGGGTCAGGGGTTAACACCGGGGAGCTGTTTTTT CATSGSGVNTGELFF 15 TRBJ2-2 TRBV24-1 - -
TGCGCCAGCAGGATGGGGGGGTCTACAGATACGCAGTATTTT CASRMGGSTDTQYF 14 TRBJ2-3 TRBV4-3 few TRBD2
TGCGCCAGCAGCTTGGCCCGGGACAGGATCGGCTCCTATAATTCACCCCTCCACTTT CASSLARDRIGSYNSPLHF 19 TRBJ1-6 TRBV5-1 once TRBD1
TGCGCCAGCAGCCAAGAAGGACTGCAAGAGACCCAGTACTTC CASSQEGLQETQYF 14 TRBJ2-5 TRBV4-1 - -
TGTGCCAGCATAGTGTCACTCCCCTCGGGGGAGCAGTACTTC CASIVSLPSGEQYF 14 TRBJ2-7 TRBV6-5 - -